This T cell receptor beta chain is from a study of CD8 T cells in Susac syndrome. Trimming shortened V by 0 bases and J by 10 bases, and 10 bases separated the two germline ends. This CDR3 comprises 14 residues. Germline CDR1 is LGHDT and CDR2 is YNNKEL (reference sequence). The RNA input was 0.5 to 1 ug, and it was reverse transcribed with random hexamers. Coverage of TCR beta CDR3 amplification by immunoSEQ multiplex PCR extended to 54 Vbeta and 13 Jbeta. TCRdb processed the immunoSEQ multiplex PCR reads anew with MiXCR; each CDR3 protein has one entry. The sample lists roughly 200,000 distinct CDR3 sequences; approximately 94% were seen once. Treatment-naive patients with stable or active relapsing-remitting disease served as multiple sclerosis controls. CD8+ and CD4+ T cells were negatively isolated; TEMRA cells were FACS-enriched.

The sample comprised CD4+ T cells from PBMCs. The TCR was taken from a human donor with multiple sclerosis. The gene calls are TRBV3-1 and TRBJ1-6; D remains ambiguous. The CDR3 DNA reads TGTGCCAGCAGCCAAGATAAGAGGCGCTCACCCCTCCACTTT. Its protein is CASSQDKRRSPLHF.